Below, 15 T cell receptor beta chains from the same sample are listed, as sequenced in a study of blood T cell repertoires in COVID-19 (dated by TCRdb to the early 2020s). The protocol used for the library was the immunoSEQ multiplex PCR assay. TCRdb took this table from immuneACCESS and kept in-frame rearrangements with V and J called. Such tables lack part of the clones; where checked against another copy, unresolved V genes explain under half of the gap, and the rest is unexplained. The sample table holds about 55,000 clones, of which approximately 78% were seen once. The top ten clones comprise 5.9% of the sample. The sample was peripheral blood. The receptors stem from a human donor in a cohort sampled during active or convalescent COVID-19.

The chain combines TRBV24-1 with TRBJ1-1; D possibly corresponds to TRBD1 (5 bases). Trimming removed 1 base at V and 1 base at J, with 24 bases between. The CDR3 is 20 residues long. The germline V gene has CDR1 KGHDR and CDR2 SFDVKD. CDR3 loop: CATSDLGDLAGNGGNTEAFF. The CDR3 DNA sequence: TGTGCCACCAGTGATTTAGGCGACTTGGCAGGGAACGGGGGGAACACTGAAGCTTTCTTT.

V usage is TRBV19 and J usage is TRBJ2-2, with D possibly TRBD1 on 6 matching bases. Looked up from germline, CDR1 is LNHDA and CDR2 is SQIVND (reference sequence). V dropped 4 bases and J dropped 6 bases, with 18 bases sitting between them. This CDR3 spans 16 amino acids. The CDR3 is CASSNPTGIGAGELFF. The CDR3 nucleotides are TGTGCCAGTAGTAACCCTACAGGGATTGGGGCCGGGGAGCTGTTTTTT.

This clone was recorded once. V gene TRBV30 combines with J gene TRBJ1-4, with 8 bases lining up with TRBD1. The V gene end was trimmed by 3 bases and the J gene end by 6 bases; junction bases not matched to a gene: 9. CDR1 and CDR2 (germline): GTSNPN, SVGIG (reference sequence). The CDR3 is 15 residues long. CDR3 in DNA: TGTGCCTGGAGCTACAACAGGGGGGGATATGAAAAACTGTTTTTT. This gives the protein CAWSYNRGGYEKLFF.

The chain couples TRBV12-5 to TRBJ2-6; 8 positions match TRBD1. The CDR3 is 16 amino acids. V was pared by 5 bases and J by 2 bases, with 5 bases of the junction left unmatched. Germline V gene lookup returns CDR1 LGHNT and CDR2 FRNRAP. The CDR3 region has the DNA TGTGCTAGTGGTCCACCACAGGGGGCTGGGGCCAACGTCCTGACTTTC. This gives the protein CASGPPQGAGANVLTF. The full variable domain, with the rest looked up from reference TRBV12-5 and TRBJ2-6, is DARVTQTPRHKVTEMGQEVTMRCQPILGHNTVFWYRQTMMQGLELLAYFRNRAPLDDSGMPKDRFSAEMPDATLATLKIQPSEPRDSAVYFCASGPPQGAGANVLTFGAGSRLTVL.

This chain connects TRBV11-2 to TRBJ1-4; 9 nucleotides match TRBD1. The ends lost 5 bases at V and 7 bases at J; junction bases unmatched: 5. The CDR3 spans 14 residues. Germline lookup yields CDR1 SGHAT and CDR2 FQNNGV. CDR3 sequence: CASSPRDRVEKLFF. The CDR3 DNA follows: TGTGCCAGCAGCCCCAGGGACAGGGTTGAAAAACTGTTTTTT.

V usage is TRBV7-2 and J usage is TRBJ2-3; 9 bases fit TRBD2. Germline loops: CDR1 SGHTA, CDR2 FQGNSA. This CDR3 region has 14 residues. With V trimmed by 3 bases and J by 6 bases, 4 bases remained unmatched. The CDR3 DNA follows: TGTGCCAGCAGCTTTCAGCGGGGGGAGGATACGCAGTATTTT. This sequence encodes CASSFQRGEDTQYF.

The sample holds a few counts of this clone. The genes are TRBV2 and TRBJ1-4; D is perhaps TRBD1 (6 bases). The CDR3 consists of 17 residues. Germline V CDR1 and CDR2: SNHLY, FYNNEI. With 7 bases removed from V and 8 bases from J, the gap between germline ends came to 26 bases. The DNA of the CDR3 is TGTGCCAGCATCAAAGTCCCACGGGGGGCCGAGGGGGAAAAACTGTTTTTT. Its protein is CASIKVPRGAEGEKLFF. Drawing the rest from reference TRBV2 and TRBJ1-4, the complete variable domain is EPEVTQTPSHQVTQMGQEVILRCVPISNHLYFYWYRQILGQKVEFLVSFYNNEISEKSEIFDDQFSVERPDGSNFTLKIRSTKLEDSAMYFCASIKVPRGAEGEKLFFGSGTQLSVL.

The CDR3 is CASSPSSGGGGTKAKNIQYF. CDR3 sequence (DNA): TGTGCCAGCAGCCCCTCTAGCGGGGGGGGCGGCACAAAAGCCAAAAACATTCAGTACTTC. This sequence joins TRBV4-2 and TRBJ2-4; 12 bases are shared with TRBD2. The CDR3 spans 20 residues. Germline-derived CDR1 and CDR2 are LGHNA and YNFKEQ. V gave up 4 bases and J gave up 0 bases; unmatched junction bases: 13.

The chain recombines TRBV7-9 with TRBJ2-1; the match to TRBD1 covers 12 bases. Germline CDR1 and CDR2: SEHNR and FQNEAQ (reference sequence). This CDR3 comprises 16 residues. Unmatched junction bases numbered 9, after V lost 4 bases and J lost 8 bases. The CDR3 loop reads CASSSGPGQGADEQFF. DNA of the CDR3: TGTGCCAGCAGCTCTGGACCGGGACAGGGGGCAGATGAGCAGTTCTTC.

This clone was seen only a few times. The genes are TRBV13 and TRBJ2-7; TRBD1 aligns across 8 bases. The CDR3 covers 16 residues. Germline V lookup: CDR1 PRHDT, CDR2 FYEKMQ (reference sequence). V trimming: 5 bases; J trimming: 4 bases; junction bases outside the gene matches: 13. The CDR3, as DNA: TGTGCCAGCAGCCCAAAATCATGGCAGGGGGCTTACGAGCAGTACTTC. Translation gives CASSPKSWQGAYEQYF.

The chain combines TRBV7-8 with TRBJ2-7, with TRBD1 identical over 8 bases. Germline V gene sequence: CDR1 SGHVS, CDR2 FQNEAQ. Unmatched junction bases numbered 7, after V lost 0 bases and J lost 3 bases. The CDR3 is 16 amino acids. CDR3 DNA sequence: TGTGCCAGCAGCTTAGCGCTGACAACAGGGGGCTACGAGCAGTACTTC. Amino acids: CASSLALTTGGYEQYF.

This rearrangement joins TRBV27 to TRBJ1-5, with D maybe TRBD1 (5 bases). V was shortened by 2 bases and J by 11 bases, with 10 bases between the two germline ends. Germline assignment: CDR1 MNHEY and CDR2 SMNVEV (reference sequence). The CDR3 consists of 12 residues. The CDR3 nucleotides are TGTGCCAGCAGTTTAATAGGCAGGGCCCAGCATTTT. Its translation is CASSLIGRAQHF.

J is TRBJ1-6 and V is TRBV5-1; maybe TRBD1 (6 bases). V lost 0 bases, J lost 7 bases, and 11 bases lay in between. Germline-derived CDR1 and CDR2 are SGHRS and YFSETQ. The CDR3 extends over 15 amino acids. CDR3 protein: CASSLAGQMNSPLHF. In DNA, the CDR3 is TGCGCCAGCAGCTTGGCCGGACAGATGAATTCACCCCTCCACTTT.

The chain links TRBV4-1 to TRBJ1-2; possible D gene TRBD1, 6 bases. There are 15 residues in the CDR3. Trimming pared 0 bases from V and 2 bases from J, leaving 10 bases between. Germline V gene sequence: CDR1 MGHRA, CDR2 YSYEKL. CDR3 sequence reads: CASSQDRDINYGYTF. The CDR3 DNA is TGCGCCAGCAGCCAAGATAGGGACATCAACTATGGCTACACCTTC.

A note on this clone: An end of the junction differs from the germline gene, which may be a read error. The chain combines TRBV7-9 with TRBJ2-3; D remains unclear. This CDR3 has 14 residues. Germline CDR1 SEHNR, CDR2 FQNEAQ (reference sequence). CDR3 nucleotide sequence: TGTGCCAGCAGCATAGCTAGGAGAACAGATACGCAGTATTTT. It codes for CASSIARRTDTQYF.